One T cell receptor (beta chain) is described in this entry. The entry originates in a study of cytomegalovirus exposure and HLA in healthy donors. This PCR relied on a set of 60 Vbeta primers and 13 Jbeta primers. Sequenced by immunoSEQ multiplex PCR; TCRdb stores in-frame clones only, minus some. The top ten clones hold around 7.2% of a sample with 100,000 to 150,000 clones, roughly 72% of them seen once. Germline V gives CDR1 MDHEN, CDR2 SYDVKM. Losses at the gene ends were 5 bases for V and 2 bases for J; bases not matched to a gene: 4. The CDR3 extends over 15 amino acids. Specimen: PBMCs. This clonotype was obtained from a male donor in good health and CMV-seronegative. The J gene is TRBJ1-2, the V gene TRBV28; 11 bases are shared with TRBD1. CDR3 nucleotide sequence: TGTGCCAGCAGTGCGTGGGACAGGGGGAACTATGGCTACACCTTC. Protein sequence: CASSAWDRGNYGYTF.